This T cell receptor beta chain derives from a study of identifying expanded T cells in peripheral blood. This table comes from immunoSEQ multiplex PCR, and its TCRdb copy is limited to in-frame clones, with some not included. Of about 100,000 clones in the sample, 80% to 90% were seen once. The clonotype comes from a person aged 18 to 70 in good health. Sequences were obtained from blood.

The chain's CDR3 is CASSAGTGPWSGYTF. CDR3 DNA: TGTGCCAGCAGTGCTGGGACAGGGCCTTGGAGTGGCTACACCTTC. This chain uses TRBV25-1 with TRBJ1-2, with 9 bases matching TRBD1. The CDR3 consists of 15 residues. V was pared by 4 bases and J by 7 bases, with 10 bases of the junction left unmatched. CDR1 and CDR2 (germline): MGHDK, SYGVNS.